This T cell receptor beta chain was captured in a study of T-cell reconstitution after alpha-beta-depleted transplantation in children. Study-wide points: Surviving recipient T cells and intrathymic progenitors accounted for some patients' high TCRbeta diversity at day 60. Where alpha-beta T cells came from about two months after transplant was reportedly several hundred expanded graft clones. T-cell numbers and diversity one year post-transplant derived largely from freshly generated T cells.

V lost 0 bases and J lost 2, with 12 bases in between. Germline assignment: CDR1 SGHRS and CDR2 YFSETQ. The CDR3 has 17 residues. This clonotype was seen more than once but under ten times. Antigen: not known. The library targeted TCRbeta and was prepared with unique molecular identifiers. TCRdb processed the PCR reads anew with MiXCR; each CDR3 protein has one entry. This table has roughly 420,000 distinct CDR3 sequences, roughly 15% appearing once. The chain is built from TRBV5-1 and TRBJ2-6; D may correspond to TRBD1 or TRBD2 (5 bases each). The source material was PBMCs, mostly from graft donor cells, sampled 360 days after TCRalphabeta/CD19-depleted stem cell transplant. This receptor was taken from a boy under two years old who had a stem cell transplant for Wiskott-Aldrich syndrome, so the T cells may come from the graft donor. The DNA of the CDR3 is TGCGCCAGCAGCTTGGAGGGGCAGGGAGCTGGGGCCAACGTCCTGACTTTC. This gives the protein CASSLEGQGAGANVLTF.